This T cell receptor beta chain was recovered during a study of blood T cell repertoires in COVID-19 (dated by TCRdb to 2018 to 2021). With respect to the entire study: Collaborator samples came from the United States, Italy and Spain and covered acute and convalescent phases of COVID-19. The prospective study material was composed of cDNA or gDNA derived from T cells, B-cell-depleted T cells, or PBMCs. Subjects who had been exposed to COVID-19, were actively infected with it, or had recovered from it provided the deeply sampled blood TCRbeta repertoires that made up the dataset. A freely available public database, intended as a resource for researchers studying the immune response to SARS-CoV-2, is where the repertoires were released. The samples were drawn from two sources: the first 160 participants of the ongoing ImmuneRACE study, and 1,200 or so subjects contributed by 6 global collaborators. A de-identified subject ID, COVID-19 status, age in years and sex were almost always included in the sample metadata. Where available, HLA class I and class II types were taken from metadata supplied by the sample provider and were not determined by assay-based typing.

Details on this clone: Its target antigen remains unknown. It has no much larger one-base neighbor in the sample; base qualities were not kept.

TCRbeta CDR3 regions were amplified from genomic DNA by means of the immunoSEQ Assay, a bias-controlled multiplex PCR. Regarding the original processing steps: Within the assay, amplification of reference gene primers was used to estimate how many nucleated cells each sample contained. Sequence reads were collapsed and filtered to measure the absolute abundance of every unique TCRbeta CDR3 rearrangement. Productive Simpson clonality was computed per sample as the square root of Simpson's diversity index over productive rearrangements. TCRdb obtained this table from immuneACCESS and retained in-frame rearrangements with V and J assigned. These tables miss some clones; where compared with another copy, unresolved V genes account for less than half of the shortfall, and the remainder is unexplained. Clone size and the V and J calls come from that table; the DNA yielded D and trimming. A total of tens of thousands of clones appear in this sample, around 86% of them only once. Of the sample, around 5.3% falls within the top ten clones.

The CDR3 has 15 amino acids, counting the end cysteine and phenylalanine. The only DNA kept is the CDR3, 45 bases in frame from the first base. CDR1 is given as LNHDA and CDR2 as SQIVND, both from the germline V gene (reference sequence). A distance of 21 bases separates the germline ends of V and J, which lose 5 bases and 8 bases respectively. The collaborating institutions used their own protocols to collect whole blood in K2EDTA tubes. Collaborator samples were shipped for TCRbeta analysis as frozen whole blood, isolated PBMCs, or DNA extracted from either sample type. Findings and caveats that apply to the study as a whole: How much clinical and demographic metadata was included differed by source and by participant, and the metadata was provided uncurated.

Sequencing used peripheral blood. The receptor chain draws on TRBV19 and TRBJ1-1; matching of 6 bases hints at TRBD1 as the D gene. The TCR originated in a woman older than 75 with acute or convalescent COVID-19. The DNA sequence is TGTGCCAGTAGTTTCGGCCAGGGGCCACGTTTGGAAGCTTTCTTT. Translated, this is CASSFGQGPRLEAFF.